This T cell receptor beta chain was documented in a study of T-cell reconstitution after alpha-beta-depleted transplantation in children. A TCRbeta library incorporating unique molecular identifiers was prepared. One entry per CDR3 protein, called by TCRdb with MiXCR from the PCR reads. The sample carries about 870,000 distinct CDR3 sequences, 16% recorded once. The CDR3 length is 14 residues. CDR1 is SGHAT, CDR2 FQNNGV, per germline. Trimming stripped 0 bases from V and 4 bases from J, with 9 bases between. The sample consisted of PBMCs, mostly from graft donor cells, taken 360 days after TCRalphabeta/CD19-depleted stem cell transplant. This TCR was sampled from a male patient aged 10 to 17 who had a stem cell transplant for acute lymphoblastic leukemia, so the T cells may come from the graft donor. The chain has TRBV11-2 and TRBJ2-5; D remains ambiguous. The CDR3 sequence: CASSLDGRGETQYF. Written as DNA, the CDR3 is TGTGCCAGCAGCTTAGACGGCCGCGGAGAGACCCAGTACTTC.